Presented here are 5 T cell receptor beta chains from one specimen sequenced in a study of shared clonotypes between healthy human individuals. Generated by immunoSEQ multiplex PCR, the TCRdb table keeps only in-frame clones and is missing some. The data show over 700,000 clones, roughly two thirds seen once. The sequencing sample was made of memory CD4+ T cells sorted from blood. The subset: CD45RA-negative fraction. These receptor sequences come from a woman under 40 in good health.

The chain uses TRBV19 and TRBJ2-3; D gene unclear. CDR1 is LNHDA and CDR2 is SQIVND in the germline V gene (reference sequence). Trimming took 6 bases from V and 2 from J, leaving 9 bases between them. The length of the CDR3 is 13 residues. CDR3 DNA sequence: TGTGCCAGTAGCCTCCGATACACAGATACGCAGTATTTT. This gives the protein CASSLRYTDTQYF.

CDR3: CASSLRGTAANYGYTF. The CDR3 DNA reads as TGTGCCAGCAGTTTGCGCGGGACAGCAGCTAACTATGGCTACACCTTC. The chain has TRBV27 and TRBJ1-2; 7 positions agree with TRBD1. V trimming: 3 bases; J trimming: 0 bases; junction bases outside the gene matches: 7. Germline assignment: CDR1 MNHEY and CDR2 SMNVEV (reference sequence). The CDR3 runs to 16 residues.

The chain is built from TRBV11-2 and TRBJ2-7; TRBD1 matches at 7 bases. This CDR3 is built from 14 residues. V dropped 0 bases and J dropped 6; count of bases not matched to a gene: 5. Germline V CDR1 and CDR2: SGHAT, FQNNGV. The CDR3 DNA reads TGTGCCAGCAGCTTAGACAGGGGGTCCGGCGAGCAGTACTTC. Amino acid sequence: CASSLDRGSGEQYF.

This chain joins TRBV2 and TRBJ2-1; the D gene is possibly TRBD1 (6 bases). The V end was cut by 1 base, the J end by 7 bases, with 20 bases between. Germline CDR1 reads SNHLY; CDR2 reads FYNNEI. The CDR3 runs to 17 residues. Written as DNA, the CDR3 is TGTGCCAGCAGTGAAGGTATCCGCAGGGGTCCCTGGAATGAGCAGTTCTTC. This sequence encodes CASSEGIRRGPWNEQFF.

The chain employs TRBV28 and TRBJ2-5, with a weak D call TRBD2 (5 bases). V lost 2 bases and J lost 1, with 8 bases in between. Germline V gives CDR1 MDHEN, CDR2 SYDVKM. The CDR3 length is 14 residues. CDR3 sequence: CASSLTSGQETQYF. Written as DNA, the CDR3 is TGTGCCAGCAGTTTAACGAGCGGCCAAGAGACCCAGTACTTC. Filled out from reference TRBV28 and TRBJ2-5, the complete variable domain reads DVKVTQSSRYLVKRTGEKVFLECVQDMDHENMFWYRQDPGLGLRLIYFSYDVKMKEKGDIPEGYSVSREKKERFSLILESASTNQTSMYLCASSLTSGQETQYFGPGTRLLVL.